The next 16 T cell receptor beta chains were all read from a single sample in a study of blood T cell repertoires in COVID-19. TCRdb's table, derived via immunoSEQ multiplex PCR, lists solely in-frame clones and lacks some. The table shows 250,000 to 400,000 clones, with roughly 84% occurring only once. The sequenced material came from peripheral blood. Source of these receptors: a man aged 50-60 years with active or convalescent COVID-19.

V is TRBV7-9 and J is TRBJ1-2; D not certain. The V end lost 2 bases, the J end lost 6 bases, and 22 bases lay between the germline ends. Germline CDR1 is SEHNR and CDR2 is FQNEAQ (reference sequence). The CDR3 runs to 17 residues. CDR3 residues: CASSLILGETLRNGYTF. The CDR3 coding sequence is TGTGCCAGCAGCTTAATTTTGGGAGAAACCCTTAGGAATGGCTACACCTTC.

A few counts support this clone. The chain has TRBV5-1 and TRBJ1-3, with D possibly being TRBD1 (6 bases). The V gene lost 2 bases and the J gene lost 3 bases, with 12 bases spanning the gap. The CDR3 totals 15 residues. Germline V gives CDR1 SGHRS, CDR2 YFSETQ. The CDR3 loop is CASSFGAGDGNTIYF. The CDR3 nucleotides are TGCGCCAGCAGCTTCGGGGCAGGGGATGGAAACACCATATATTTT.

The chain recombines TRBV3-1 (or the pseudogene TRBV3-2) with TRBJ1-6; 10 bases align to TRBD1. There are 15 residues in the CDR3. Germline values: CDR1 LGHDT, CDR2 YNNKEL (reference sequence). With V trimmed by 5 bases and J by 7 bases, 5 bases remained unmatched. CDR3 in amino acids: CASSTSGQGNSPLHF. CDR3 nucleotide sequence: TGTGCCAGCAGCACATCGGGACAGGGGAATTCACCCCTCCACTTT.

The genes are TRBV30 and TRBJ1-4, with 9 nucleotides matching TRBD1. Per the germline V gene, CDR1 is GTSNPN and CDR2 is SVGIG (reference sequence). CDR3 length: 14 amino acids. V was pared by 1 base and J by 7 bases, with 4 bases of the junction left unmatched. CDR3 coding DNA: TGTGCCTGGAGTGGCGGACAGGGGCCTGAAAAACTGTTTTTT. This encodes CAWSGGQGPEKLFF.

The V call is TRBV5-1, the J call TRBJ1-1, with 9 bases that match TRBD1. The V gene's germline CDR1 is SGHRS and CDR2 YFSETQ. V gave up 8 bases and J gave up 3 bases; unmatched junction bases: 8. CDR3 length equals 14 residues. The CDR3 loop is CARTLGQGYTEAFF. CDR3 in DNA: TGCGCCAGAACGTTGGGACAGGGATACACTGAAGCTTTCTTT.

The CDR3 spells CASSWTSGNYEQYF. In DNA form, the CDR3 reads TGTGCCAGCAGCTGGACTAGCGGGAACTACGAGCAGTACTTC. The rearrangement uses TRBV7-2 and TRBJ2-7, with 12 bases lining up with TRBD2. CDR1 is SGHTA and CDR2 is FQGNSA in the germline V gene. CDR3 length: 14 residues. Trimming at V came to 4 bases and at J to 3 bases, leaving 1 base not matched to a gene.

In the case of this clone: Likely a read error: the CDR3 ends without its conserved phenylalanine or tryptophan. The DNA is left out, because the CDR3 cannot be placed on it with certainty; the CDR3 is given as TCRdb lists it. The gene calls are TRBV11-2 and TRBJ2-7; TRBD1, the table's D call, was not compared with the DNA. Looked up from germline, CDR1 is SGHAT and CDR2 is FQNNGV. The CDR3 length equals 14 residues, ends included. CDR3 sequence reads: CASSLASGLGEIAL.

The chain couples TRBV2 to TRBJ1-6, with TRBD1 matching 9 bases. J was trimmed by 8 bases and V by 3 bases; bases with no gene match: 8. Germline values: CDR1 SNHLY, CDR2 FYNNEI. This CDR3 has 16 amino acids. The CDR3 DNA reads as TGTGCCAGCAGTGAGTCCCCCGACAGGGGGGATTCACCCCTCCACTTT. Protein: CASSESPDRGDSPLHF.

The chain combines TRBV5-1 with TRBJ2-2; no firm D call. Trimming took 6 bases from V and 0 from J, leaving 6 bases between them. Germline assignment: CDR1 SGHRS and CDR2 YFSETQ. The CDR3 runs 13 residues. The CDR3 loop reads CASNSPNTGELFF. DNA for the CDR3: TGCGCCAGCAACAGTCCGAACACCGGGGAGCTGTTTTTT.

The gene calls are TRBV18 and TRBJ2-7; D may be TRBD2 (6 bases). Trimming shortened V by 3 bases and J by 0 bases, and 12 bases separated the two germline ends. The germline CDR1 and CDR2 sequences are KGHSH and LQKENI. CDR3 length: 15 amino acids. Here the CDR3 DNA reads TGTGCCAGCTCACCCGGGACTGACTCCTCCTACGAGCAGTACTTC. Protein product: CASSPGTDSSYEQYF.

This chain uses TRBV5-4 with TRBJ2-7, with 7 positions matching TRBD2. V lost 3 bases and J lost 2; bases outside the gene matches: 14. This CDR3 comprises 17 residues. Looked up from germline, CDR1 is SGHNT and CDR2 is YYREEE (reference sequence). CDR3 sequence reads: CASSSGGRGGPTYEQYF. DNA for the CDR3: TGTGCCAGCAGCTCCGGGGGGAGGGGTGGACCTACCTACGAGCAGTACTTC.

This rearrangement joins TRBV7-9 to TRBJ1-2; TRBD1 matches at 10 bases. From germline, CDR1 is SEHNR and CDR2 FQNEAQ (reference sequence). V was pared by 4 bases and J by 6 bases, with 5 bases of the junction left unmatched. CDR3 size: 14 residues. The CDR3 bases are TGTGCCAGCAGCTCCCAGACAGGGGGCAATGGCTACACCTTC. It codes for CASSSQTGGNGYTF. Together with reference TRBV7-9 and TRBJ1-2, the CDR3 gives the full variable domain: DTGVSQNPRHKITKRGQNVTFRCDPISEHNRLYWYRQTLGQGPEFLTYFQNEAQLEKSRLLSDRFSAERPKGSFSTLEIQRTEQGDSAMYLCASSSQTGGNGYTFGSGTRLTVV.

The chain carries TRBV19 and TRBJ2-1; TRBD2 agrees at 7 bases. The germline gives CDR1 LNHDA, CDR2 SQIVND (reference sequence). This CDR3 region has 15 residues. With 3 bases clipped from V and 4 bases from J, the junction kept 6 bases outside the gene matches. CDR3 region: CASSIGWEGYNEQFF. The CDR3 DNA is TGTGCCAGTAGTATTGGGTGGGAGGGGTACAATGAGCAGTTCTTC.

The rearrangement joins TRBV6-5 to TRBJ1-1, with D uncertain. This CDR3 has 13 amino acids. Trimming stripped 6 bases from V and 6 bases from J, with 14 bases between. CDR1 is MNHEY, CDR2 SVGAGI, per germline. DNA for the CDR3: TGTGCCAGCAGGCCAAACAGCTACGCTGAAGCTTTCTTT. This gives the protein CASRPNSYAEAFF.

The chain joins TRBV6-5 to TRBJ1-1, with no clear D. V was trimmed by 0 bases and J by 7 bases, leaving 12 bases between them. Germline-derived CDR1 and CDR2 are MNHEY and SVGAGI. CDR3 size: 14 residues. In DNA form, the CDR3 reads TGTGCCAGCAGTTACTCTGTCCGAACGGGTGAAGCTTTCTTT. This sequence encodes CASSYSVRTGEAFF.

The CDR3 DNA follows: TGTGCCAGCAGTTTATCCCCCCAGCGACAGGAGATGTATGGCTACACCTTC. Amino acids: CASSLSPQRQEMYGYTF. The chain recombines TRBV27 with TRBJ1-2, with D maybe TRBD1 (6 bases). This CDR3 region has 17 residues. Trimming took off 0 bases at V and 5 bases at J, with 19 bases between the two ends. Germline CDR1 is MNHEY and CDR2 is SMNVEV (reference sequence).